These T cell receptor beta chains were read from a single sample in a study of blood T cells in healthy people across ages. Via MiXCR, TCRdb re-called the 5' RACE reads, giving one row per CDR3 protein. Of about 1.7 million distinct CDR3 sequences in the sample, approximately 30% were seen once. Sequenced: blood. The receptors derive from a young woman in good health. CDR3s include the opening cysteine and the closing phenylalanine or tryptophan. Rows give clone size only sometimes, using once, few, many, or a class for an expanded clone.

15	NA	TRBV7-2	CASSPGTHSTDTQYF
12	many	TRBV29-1	CSARDAFDGYTF
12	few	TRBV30	CAWSAGGGEQFF
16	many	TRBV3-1	CASSFPLTGPQETQYF
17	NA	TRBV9	CASSVATRGGARDEQFF
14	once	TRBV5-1	CASSLASIEGGYTF
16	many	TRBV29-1	CSVDWQGGQLGYEQYF
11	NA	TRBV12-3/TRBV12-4	CASSMSYEQYF
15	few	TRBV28	CASRGGDRGADEQFF
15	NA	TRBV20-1	CSATSPSGVDNEQYF
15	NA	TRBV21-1	CASSKPGDGTYEQYF
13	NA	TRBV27	CASSLSGCSEQYF
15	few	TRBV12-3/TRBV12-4	CASSLAGQKQETQYF
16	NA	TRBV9	CASSRRRDRENTEAFF
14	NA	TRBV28	CASRTGNPGNTIYF
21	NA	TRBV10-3	CAIRRGATGPDQERPTDTQYF
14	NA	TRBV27	CASTRQGPNEKLFF
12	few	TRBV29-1	CSPETVYAEAFF
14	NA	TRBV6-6	CASSYDRRNTEAFF
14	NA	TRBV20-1	CSAWSGRSGNTIYF
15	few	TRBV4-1	CASRGGNGGYNEQFF
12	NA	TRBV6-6	CASSYSGEEQFF
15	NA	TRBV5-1	CASSRRATDTGELFF
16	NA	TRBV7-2	CASSLGGQRGYNEQFF
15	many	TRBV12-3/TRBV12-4	CASSSLAGAINEQFF